These T cell receptor beta chains were read from a single sample in a study of T cells in narcolepsy. The table came from immunoSEQ multiplex PCR; TCRdb's copy has only in-frame clones and leaves some out. This table holds fewer than 35,000 clones, roughly four fifths found once. Sample: memory (CD45RA-) CD4+ T cells from blood. The receptor source for this set is a human donor in good health. Each CDR3 is given with its conserved first and last residue. The order of the fields is CDR3 DNA, CDR3 protein, clone size, J gene, D gene, V gene. D genes are given only for firm matches. The size of a clone is reported for some rows only, either as once, few or many, or as a class for expanded clones.

DNA: TGTGCCAGCAGCTTGGCCGGGACCCCAGCGCTCGGTGGCTACACCTTC
CDR3: CASSLAGTPALGGYTF
size: once
J: TRBJ1-2
D: NA
V: TRBV5-4

DNA: TGTGCCAGCTCCGTGCAGAGAGGAAACACCATATATTTT
CDR3: CASSVQRGNTIYF
size: NA
J: TRBJ1-3
D: NA
V: TRBV18

DNA: TGTGCCAGCAGCTCGGGAGGGATTGGCTACACCTTC
CDR3: CASSSGGIGYTF
size: NA
J: TRBJ1-2
D: NA
V: TRBV28

DNA: TGTGCCAGCAGAAACACCGACAGGGGGGTCTACGAGCAGTACTTC
CDR3: CASRNTDRGVYEQYF
size: NA
J: TRBJ2-7
D: TRBD1
V: TRBV6-5

DNA: TGCAGCGTTGAAGTGGGAGCGGGGGGCTTTGAGACCCAGTACTTC
CDR3: CSVEVGAGGFETQYF
size: NA
J: TRBJ2-5
D: TRBD2
V: TRBV29-1

DNA: TGTGCCAGCAGTTACTCTCGAGGGGATTCACCCCTCCACTTT
CDR3: CASSYSRGDSPLHF
size: NA
J: TRBJ1-6
D: NA
V: TRBV6-5

DNA: TGTGCCAGCAAGGGGACAGGGCGAGGGAACACTGAAGCTTTCTTT
CDR3: CASKGTGRGNTEAFF
size: NA
J: TRBJ1-1
D: TRBD1
V: TRBV6-5

DNA: TGTGCCAGCAGCATGGGGCTGAACACCGGGGAGCTGTTTTTT
CDR3: CASSMGLNTGELFF
size: NA
J: TRBJ2-2
D: NA
V: TRBV6-6

DNA: TGTGCCAGCAGCTCCGGTGACAGGTGGAACTATGGCTACACCTTC
CDR3: CASSSGDRWNYGYTF
size: NA
J: TRBJ1-2
D: NA
V: TRBV5-6

DNA: TGTGCCAGCAGTTACTCTCCAGGGAATAATGAAAAACTGTTTTTT
CDR3: CASSYSPGNNEKLFF
size: NA
J: TRBJ1-4
D: NA
V: TRBV6-6

DNA: TGTGCCAGCAGCCCGCACGGGTGGGGGAACACTGAAGCTTTCTTT
CDR3: CASSPHGWGNTEAFF
size: NA
J: TRBJ1-1
D: NA
V: TRBV14

DNA: TGTGCCAGCAGCGTCACTAGCGGGGGCGACGAGCAGTACTTC
CDR3: CASSVTSGGDEQYF
size: NA
J: TRBJ2-7
D: TRBD2
V: TRBV2

DNA: TGTGCCAGCAGCCGCGGGACAGTCTATGGCTACACCTTC
CDR3: CASSRGTVYGYTF
size: NA
J: TRBJ1-2
D: TRBD1
V: TRBV7-2

DNA: TGTGCCATTTCAAGGGGGACCTCCTACGAGCAGTACTTC
CDR3: CAISRGTSYEQYF
size: NA
J: TRBJ2-7
D: NA
V: TRBV6-5

DNA: TGTGCCAGCGGGGACATCCGAAACACCGGGGAGCTGTTTTTT
CDR3: CASGDIRNTGELFF
size: NA
J: TRBJ2-2
D: NA
V: TRBV7-9

DNA: TGTGCCAGCAGAGCTCAGAGCTCCTATAATTCACCCCTCCACTTT
CDR3: CASRAQSSYNSPLHF
size: NA
J: TRBJ1-6
D: NA
V: TRBV2

DNA: TGTGCCAGCAGCTTGGCCCTATTCACAGATACGCAGTATTTT
CDR3: CASSLALFTDTQYF
size: NA
J: TRBJ2-3
D: NA
V: TRBV7-8

DNA: TGTGCCTGGAGTGCAGGTTACGAAAAACTGTTTTTT
CDR3: CAWSAGYEKLFF
size: NA
J: TRBJ1-4
D: NA
V: TRBV30

DNA: TGTGCCAGCAGCTTAGGTAGACAGGGGAAATGGGCTAATGAAAAACTGTTTTTT
CDR3: CASSLGRQGKWANEKLFF
size: NA
J: TRBJ1-4
D: TRBD1
V: TRBV7-8

DNA: TGCAGCGTGGAGGAGGTGGGACGCTATACGCAGTATTTT
CDR3: CSVEEVGRYTQYF
size: few
J: TRBJ2-3
D: NA
V: TRBV29-1

DNA: TGTGCCAGCAGTCCTCACAGGGCACAAACCTCTGGGGCCAACGTCCTGACTTTC
CDR3: CASSPHRAQTSGANVLTF
size: NA
J: TRBJ2-6
D: NA
V: TRBV27

DNA: TGTGCCAGCTCACCGGGGTTACCTGAAGCTTTCTTT
CDR3: CASSPGLPEAFF
size: NA
J: TRBJ1-1
D: NA
V: TRBV18

DNA: TGTGCCAGCAGTGAAAACAGACCGAACACTGAAGCTTTCTTT
CDR3: CASSENRPNTEAFF
size: NA
J: TRBJ1-1
D: NA
V: TRBV2

DNA: TGTGCCAGCAGCTCGCGTCGTAGGACAGCTAGCACAGATACGCAGTATTTT
CDR3: CASSSRRRTASTDTQYF
size: once
J: TRBJ2-3
D: NA
V: TRBV5-5

DNA: TGTGCCAGCAGCTTAACCGGGGCAAACACCGGGGAGCTGTTTTTT
CDR3: CASSLTGANTGELFF
size: NA
J: TRBJ2-2
D: NA
V: TRBV5-8

DNA: TGTGCCAGCAGCCGTGGGTTTAGGGGTGAAAAACTGTTTTTT
CDR3: CASSRGFRGEKLFF
size: few
J: TRBJ1-4
D: NA
V: TRBV2

DNA: TGTGCCAGCAGCCAGCCGGGCCGAAGTCCCTACGAGCAGTACTTC
CDR3: CASSQPGRSPYEQYF
size: NA
J: TRBJ2-7
D: NA
V: TRBV7-9

DNA: TGTGCCAGCAGCAAACCGGGACTTGGCTCTGGGGCCAACGTCCTGACTTTC
CDR3: CASSKPGLGSGANVLTF
size: few
J: TRBJ2-6
D: NA
V: TRBV7-6

DNA: TGTGCCAGCTCACTGGGGATACCGGGTTCCTATGGCTACACCTTC
CDR3: CASSLGIPGSYGYTF
size: NA
J: TRBJ1-2
D: NA
V: TRBV18

DNA: TGTGCCTGGGGACAGTTCTATGGCTACACCTTC
CDR3: CAWGQFYGYTF
size: NA
J: TRBJ1-2
D: NA
V: TRBV30

DNA: TGTGCCAGCACCACCAAAGGGACAAGGCAGTATTTT
CDR3: CASTTKGTRQYF
size: NA
J: TRBJ2-3
D: NA
V: TRBV7-9

DNA: TGCGCCAGCAGCTTGGACGGGATCTATGGCTACACCTTC
CDR3: CASSLDGIYGYTF
size: NA
J: TRBJ1-2
D: NA
V: TRBV5-1

DNA: TGTGCCAGCTCACCCGGGACCGTTAATGAAAAACTGTTTTTT
CDR3: CASSPGTVNEKLFF
size: NA
J: TRBJ1-4
D: NA
V: TRBV18

DNA: TGTGCCAGTAGCCCGAGCACAGATACGCAGTATTTT
CDR3: CASSPSTDTQYF
size: NA
J: TRBJ2-3
D: NA
V: TRBV19

DNA: TGTGCCAGCATCGCCCGGGGGCGAGGCACAGATACGCAGTATTTT
CDR3: CASIARGRGTDTQYF
size: NA
J: TRBJ2-3
D: NA
V: TRBV6-1

DNA: TGTGCCTGGAGTACTGACTGGGTTGGATCACCCCTCCACTTT
CDR3: CAWSTDWVGSPLHF
size: NA
J: TRBJ1-6
D: NA
V: TRBV30

DNA: TGTGCCAGCAGACTGACTTCACAGGGAAACTATGGCTACACCTTC
CDR3: CASRLTSQGNYGYTF
size: NA
J: TRBJ1-2
D: NA
V: TRBV6-5

DNA: TGTGCCAGCTCCCTTGGGATGATGAACACTGAAGCTTTCTTT
CDR3: CASSLGMMNTEAFF
size: NA
J: TRBJ1-1
D: NA
V: TRBV18

DNA: TGTGCCAGCAGCTTAGTGGCGAACACCGGGGAGCTGTTTTTT
CDR3: CASSLVANTGELFF
size: NA
J: TRBJ2-2
D: NA
V: TRBV7-2

DNA: TGCGCCAGCAGCCGCTTAGGACAGGTTAACGGCGAGCAGTACTTC
CDR3: CASSRLGQVNGEQYF
size: NA
J: TRBJ2-7
D: TRBD1
V: TRBV4-1

DNA: TGTGCCAGCAGTCGGATGAACACTGAAGCTTTCTTT
CDR3: CASSRMNTEAFF
size: NA
J: TRBJ1-1
D: NA
V: TRBV6-1

DNA: TGCAGTGCTAGAGACCGAGCCCAGTACTTC
CDR3: CSARDRAQYF
size: NA
J: TRBJ2-5
D: NA
V: TRBV20-1

DNA: TGTGCCAGCACCCTTGGGAGTCCGTCCATGAACACTGAAGCTTTCTTT
CDR3: CASTLGSPSMNTEAFF
size: NA
J: TRBJ1-1
D: NA
V: TRBV11-2

DNA: TGTGCCAGCAAGAAGGCACACATGAACACTGAAGCTTTCTTT
CDR3: CASKKAHMNTEAFF
size: NA
J: TRBJ1-1
D: NA
V: TRBV6-5

DNA: TGTGCCAGCAGTCCTATGACAGCTTTCTATGGCTACACCTTC
CDR3: CASSPMTAFYGYTF
size: NA
J: TRBJ1-2
D: NA
V: TRBV28

DNA: TGCGCCAGCAGGGCGCAGGTCCAAAACTATGGCTACACCTTC
CDR3: CASRAQVQNYGYTF
size: NA
J: TRBJ1-2
D: NA
V: TRBV10-2

DNA: TGTGCCAGCAGCAAACTCGGGACAGGGGGGCAAGAGACCCAGTACTTC
CDR3: CASSKLGTGGQETQYF
size: NA
J: TRBJ2-5
D: TRBD1
V: TRBV7-7

DNA: TGTGCCAGCCAAATATGGGGCACTGAAGCTTTCTTT
CDR3: CASQIWGTEAFF
size: once
J: TRBJ1-1
D: NA
V: TRBV6-5

DNA: TGTGCCAGCACATCCGGCGGGGCTCGTTTTTCAGAAAAACTGTTTTTT
CDR3: CASTSGGARFSEKLFF
size: NA
J: TRBJ1-4
D: NA
V: TRBV19

DNA: TGTGCCAGCAGCCGGACTCAGGGCTGGGGACCTCTTTATGGCTACACCTTC
CDR3: CASSRTQGWGPLYGYTF
size: NA
J: TRBJ1-2
D: NA
V: TRBV14

DNA: TGTGCCAGCAGCCAAGGACTAGCGGGGGAACAAGAGACCCAGTACTTC
CDR3: CASSQGLAGEQETQYF
size: NA
J: TRBJ2-5
D: TRBD2
V: TRBV11-3

DNA: TGTGCCAGCAGCTTAGCCGCGGGTCAGCCCCAGCATTTT
CDR3: CASSLAAGQPQHF
size: NA
J: TRBJ1-5
D: NA
V: TRBV11-2

DNA: TGTGCCAGCAGTGGACACGCGGAAGCTTTCTTT
CDR3: CASSGHAEAFF
size: NA
J: TRBJ1-1
D: NA
V: TRBV2